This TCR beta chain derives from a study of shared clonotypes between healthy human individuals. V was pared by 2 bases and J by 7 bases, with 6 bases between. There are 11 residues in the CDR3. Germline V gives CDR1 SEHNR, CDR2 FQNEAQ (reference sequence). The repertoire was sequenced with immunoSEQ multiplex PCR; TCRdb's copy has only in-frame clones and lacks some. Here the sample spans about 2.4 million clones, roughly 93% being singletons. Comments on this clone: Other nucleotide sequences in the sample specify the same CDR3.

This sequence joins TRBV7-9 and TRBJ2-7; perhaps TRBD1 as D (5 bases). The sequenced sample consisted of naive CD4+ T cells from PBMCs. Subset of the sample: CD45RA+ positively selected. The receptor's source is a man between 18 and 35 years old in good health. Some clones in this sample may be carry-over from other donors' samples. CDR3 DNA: TGTGCCAGCAGCTTATCAGGGGAGCAGTACTTC. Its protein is CASSLSGEQYF.